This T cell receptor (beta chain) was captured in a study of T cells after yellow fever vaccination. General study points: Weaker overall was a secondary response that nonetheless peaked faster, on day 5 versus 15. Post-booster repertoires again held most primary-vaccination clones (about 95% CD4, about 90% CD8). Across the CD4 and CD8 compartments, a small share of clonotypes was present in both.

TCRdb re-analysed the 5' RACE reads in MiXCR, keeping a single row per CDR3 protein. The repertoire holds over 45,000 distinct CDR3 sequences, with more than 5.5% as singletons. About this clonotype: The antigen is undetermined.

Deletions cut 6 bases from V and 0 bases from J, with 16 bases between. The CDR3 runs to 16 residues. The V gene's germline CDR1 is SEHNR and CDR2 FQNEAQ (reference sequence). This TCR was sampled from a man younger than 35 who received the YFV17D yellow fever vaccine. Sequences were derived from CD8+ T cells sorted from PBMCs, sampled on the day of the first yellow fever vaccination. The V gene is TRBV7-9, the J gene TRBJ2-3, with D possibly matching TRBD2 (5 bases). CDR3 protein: CASSSFGDYSTDTQYF. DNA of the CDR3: TGTGCCAGCAGTTCTTTCGGCGACTACAGCACAGATACGCAGTATTTT.